These 8 T cell receptor beta chains originate from one sample sequenced in a study of spatial heterogeneity in lung cancer (dated by TCRdb to the late 2010s). The sample's time point label, in plain terms: sample taken at primary tumor resection. For TCR sequencing, whole RNA was extracted from tumor and nontumor lung tissue, or from cryopreserved PBMC samples, and no cell sorting was done. The method was 5' RACE. Sequencing took place on a NextSeq 500. Starting from the raw public reads, TCRdb applied fastp trimming at Q25, assembled clones with MiXCR and retained in-frame beta chains. Each CDR3 protein gets just one entry, which takes the most common genes and DNA from the rows behind it. This sample comprises about 27,000 distinct CDR3 sequences, approximately 6.6% of them detected only once. The ten largest clones represent 14% of the sample. The sample consisted of PBMCs, taken at surgery. The receptors stem from a male donor with early-stage non-small cell lung cancer.

This clonotype has only a few counts. The chain employs TRBV11-2 and TRBJ2-3; 11 nucleotides line up with TRBD2. CDR1 is SGHAT and CDR2 is FQNNGV in the germline V gene. With V trimmed by 5 bases and J by 0 bases, 7 bases remained unmatched. This CDR3 comprises 17 residues. CDR3: CASSTRSSGRSTDTQYF. CDR3 bases: TGTGCCAGCAGCACCCGTTCTAGCGGGAGGAGCACAGATACGCAGTATTTT.

The gene calls are TRBV7-9 and TRBJ2-7; a weak D match, TRBD2 (6 bases). This CDR3 has 14 amino acids. Germline-derived CDR1 and CDR2 are SEHNR and FQNEAQ (reference sequence). With 3 bases removed from V and 6 bases from J, the gap between germline ends came to 15 bases. CDR3 in amino acids: CASSLDGLGGEQYF. As DNA, the CDR3 is TGTGCCAGCAGCTTGGACGGCCTGGGGGGCGAGCAGTACTTC. Using reference TRBV7-9 and TRBJ2-7 for the parts outside the CDR3, the full variable domain is DTGVSQNPRHKITKRGQNVTFRCDPISEHNRLYWYRQTLGQGPEFLTYFQNEAQLEKSRLLSDRFSAERPKGSFSTLEIQRTEQGDSAMYLCASSLDGLGGEQYFGPGTRLTVT.

The chain links TRBV5-6 to TRBJ2-7; D possibly corresponds to TRBD1 (5 bases). The germline V gene encodes CDR1 SGHDT and CDR2 YYEEEE. CDR3 size: 14 residues. V lost 4 bases to trimming and J lost 3 bases, with 14 bases between them. CDR3 sequence: CASSQWTIFYEQYF. The DNA for the CDR3 is TGTGCCAGCAGCCAGTGGACAATCTTCTACGAGCAGTACTTC.

This clonotype was detected many times. The chain combines TRBV2 with TRBJ1-4; 8 bases are shared with TRBD1. This CDR3 has 18 residues. V lost 7 bases to trimming and J lost 0 bases; unmatched junction nucleotides: 13. Germline values: CDR1 SNHLY, CDR2 FYNNEI. This CDR3 is CASKGGQGKRATNEKLFF. CDR3 nucleotide sequence: TGTGCCAGCAAGGGCGGACAGGGAAAGAGGGCAACTAATGAAAAACTGTTTTTT.

This clonotype was detected a few times. V gene TRBV7-9 combines with J gene TRBJ1-4, with 9 nucleotides matching TRBD1. V was clipped by 1 base and J by 9 bases; unmatched bases: 3. This CDR3 contains 14 residues. The V gene's germline CDR1 is SEHNR and CDR2 FQNEAQ (reference sequence). This CDR3 is CASSLVGQGQKLFF. The CDR3 DNA follows: TGTGCCAGCAGCTTAGTGGGACAGGGTCAAAAACTGTTTTTT.

This clonotype was found many times. V and J are TRBV5-1 and TRBJ1-5, with 9 bases fitting TRBD1. V lost 4 bases to trimming and J lost 5 bases; unmatched junction nucleotides: 1. CDR1 is SGHRS and CDR2 is YFSETQ in the germline V gene. CDR3 length: 13 amino acids. CDR3 sequence (DNA): TGCGCCAGCAGCCGGGACAGGGATCAGCCCCAGCATTTT. Protein product: CASSRDRDQPQHF.

This clonotype was counted at least ten times. The genes are TRBV27 and TRBJ1-3; D unresolved. V lost 4 bases and J lost 4, with 14 bases in between. The CDR3 totals 15 residues. The germline V gene encodes CDR1 MNHEY and CDR2 SMNVEV (reference sequence). The DNA of the CDR3 is TGTGCCAGCAGTTCCTCTTTGGGGTACGGAAACACCATATATTTT. Its protein is CASSSSLGYGNTIYF.

In this sample, this clonotype turned up many times. This chain links TRBV3-1 with TRBJ2-3; no definite D call. The V end lost 8 bases, the J end lost 4 bases, and 10 bases lay between the germline ends. The CDR3 runs to 12 residues. The germline V gene has CDR1 LGHDT and CDR2 YNNKEL (reference sequence). The CDR3 is CASSWVADTQYF. The CDR3 DNA reads as TGTGCCAGCTCGTGGGTTGCAGATACGCAGTATTTT.